This is a list of T cell receptor beta chains from one sample in a study of tumor-infiltrating lymphocytes in localized non-small cell lung cancer. TCRdb's table, derived via immunoSEQ multiplex PCR, lists solely in-frame clones and lacks some. The sample lists about 12,000 clones, under 80% occurring once. Material: lung tumor tissue. These receptors were obtained from a human donor with non-small cell lung cancer. The CDR3 runs from the conserved cysteine through the conserved F or W. Each record gives: clone size, V gene, J gene, D gene, CDR3 DNA, CDR3 protein. D genes are given only for firm matches. The size entry is marked missing in some rows and otherwise reads once, few, many or a size class.

size: .; V: TRBV7-2; J: TRBJ2-3; D: .; DNA: TGTGCCAGCAGCTTACGTCTGGGGACAGATACGCAGTATTTT; CDR3: CASSLRLGTDTQYF
size: medium-sized; V: TRBV30; J: TRBJ2-1; D: .; DNA: TGTGCCTGGACCGTCGGGAGTATCCTCAATGAGCAGTTCTTC; CDR3: CAWTVGSILNEQFF
size: .; V: TRBV6-5; J: TRBJ1-1; D: TRBD1; DNA: TGTGCCAGCAGCCCAGGGGGGGGTAGAGTCCCTGAAGCTTTCTTT; CDR3: CASSPGGGRVPEAFF
size: .; V: TRBV19; J: TRBJ1-2; D: .; DNA: TGTGCCAGTAGTAACTCGAGGGGCTACACCTTC; CDR3: CASSNSRGYTF
size: .; V: TRBV29-1; J: TRBJ2-1; D: TRBD2; DNA: TGCAGCGTCGTAAAACTAGCGCGGAGCTCCTACAATGAGCAGTTCTTC; CDR3: CSVVKLARSSYNEQFF
size: once; V: TRBV18; J: TRBJ1-1; D: TRBD1; DNA: TGTGCCAGCTCCTCCGGGACAGGGAACACTGAAGCTTTCTTT; CDR3: CASSSGTGNTEAFF
size: once; V: TRBV7-2; J: TRBJ2-2; D: .; DNA: TGTGCCAGCAGGGGCCAAGCTCGCGGGCTTAACACCGGGGAGCTGTTTTTT; CDR3: CASRGQARGLNTGELFF
size: .; V: TRBV4-3; J: TRBJ2-1; D: .; DNA: TGCGCCAGCAGCCCCCGAAGTGGCGGGGTAGTCTACAATGAGCAGTTCTTC; CDR3: CASSPRSGGVVYNEQFF
size: .; V: TRBV5-6; J: TRBJ2-3; D: TRBD2; DNA: TGTGCCAGCAGCTCCTGGACTAGCGGGGAGTCAAATACGCAGTATTTT; CDR3: CASSSWTSGESNTQYF
size: .; V: TRBV7-9; J: TRBJ1-2; D: TRBD1; DNA: TGTGCCAGCAGGGGACAGGGAGTATATGGCTACACCTTC; CDR3: CASRGQGVYGYTF
size: .; V: TRBV9; J: TRBJ2-2; D: TRBD2; DNA: TGTGCCAGCAGGGATGGGGCTAGCGGGGTGAACACCGGGGAGCTGTTTTTT; CDR3: CASRDGASGVNTGELFF
size: .; V: TRBV29-1; J: TRBJ2-7; D: .; DNA: TGCAGCGTCTCAAGGGGGGGGGAAACCTACGAGCAGTACTTC; CDR3: CSVSRGGETYEQYF
size: .; V: TRBV29-1; J: TRBJ1-1; D: TRBD1; DNA: TGCAGCGGATGGGACAGGGGGCACACTGAAGCTTTCTTT; CDR3: CSGWDRGHTEAFF
size: .; V: TRBV25-1; J: TRBJ2-5; D: .; DNA: TGTGCCAGCAGTGAATACCGGGCGGATTTTCAAGAGACCCAGTACTTC; CDR3: CASSEYRADFQETQYF
size: .; V: TRBV6-1; J: TRBJ2-1; D: .; DNA: TGTGCCAGCAGTGGTTTAGCGGCCAATGAGCAGTTCTTC; CDR3: CASSGLAANEQFF
size: .; V: TRBV7-2; J: TRBJ2-7; D: TRBD1; DNA: TGTGCCAGCAGCGCACAGGGGGCCGCCCTAGCCTACGAGCAGTACTTC; CDR3: CASSAQGAALAYEQYF
size: .; V: TRBV5-1; J: TRBJ2-7; D: TRBD2; DNA: TGCGCCAGCAACCCGGGACTAGGCTACGAGCAGTACTTC; CDR3: CASNPGLGYEQYF
size: .; V: TRBV27; J: TRBJ1-2; D: TRBD1; DNA: TGTGCCAGCCAGGGACAGTCTGCATATGGCTACACCTTC; CDR3: CASQGQSAYGYTF
size: once; V: TRBV4-3; J: TRBJ2-5; D: TRBD1; DNA: TGCGCCAGCAGCCAAGGGACAGGGGGGACTCAAGAGACCCAGTACTTC; CDR3: CASSQGTGGTQETQYF
size: .; V: TRBV11-2; J: TRBJ2-4; D: .; DNA: TGTGCCAGCAGCCTCGGACGCGGTAGGGCTATGGGCAAAAACATTCAGTACTTC; CDR3: CASSLGRGRAMGKNIQYF
size: .; V: TRBV4-1; J: TRBJ2-7; D: .; DNA: TGCGCCAGCAGCCCCGTAGACAGGCGCCAGACCTACGAGCAGTACTTC; CDR3: CASSPVDRRQTYEQYF
size: .; V: TRBV14; J: TRBJ2-7; D: TRBD1; DNA: TGTGCCAGCAGCCCTCTGGACAGGGACAACGAGCAGTACTTC; CDR3: CASSPLDRDNEQYF
size: .; V: TRBV27; J: TRBJ2-1; D: TRBD2; DNA: TGTGCCAGCAGAACGACTAGCGGGGGTCTTGTCAATGAGCAGTTCTTC; CDR3: CASRTTSGGLVNEQFF
size: .; V: TRBV6-1; J: TRBJ1-2; D: .; DNA: TGTGCCAGCAAAAAAAGCGGCAGATATAACTATGGCTACACCTTC; CDR3: CASKKSGRYNYGYTF
size: .; V: TRBV6-1; J: TRBJ1-1; D: .; DNA: TGTGCCAGCAGCGATACACTGAACACTGAAGCTTTCTTT; CDR3: CASSDTLNTEAFF
size: .; V: TRBV10-2; J: TRBJ1-2; D: .; DNA: TGCGCCAGCAGTGAGACCTGGGCTTATGGCTACACCTTC; CDR3: CASSETWAYGYTF
size: once; V: TRBV6-1; J: TRBJ2-2; D: .; DNA: TGTGCCAGCAGTGATCTTGAGTCGTGGAACACCGGGGAGCTGTTTTTT; CDR3: CASSDLESWNTGELFF
size: .; V: TRBV6-5; J: TRBJ1-1; D: TRBD1; DNA: TGTGCCAGCTCGGGACAGGGGAGGTGGACTGAAGCTTTCTTT; CDR3: CASSGQGRWTEAFF
size: .; V: TRBV4-3; J: TRBJ1-1; D: .; DNA: TGCGCCAGCAGCCAAGATGCCAGAATTAACACTGAAGCTTTCTTT; CDR3: CASSQDARINTEAFF
size: .; V: TRBV7-2; J: TRBJ2-3; D: TRBD2; DNA: TGTGCCAGCAGCCTCAAACAGGGGACTAGCGGGGGTGCCACAGATACGCAGTATTTT; CDR3: CASSLKQGTSGGATDTQYF
size: few; V: TRBV6-6; J: TRBJ1-1; D: .; DNA: TGTGCCAGCAGTCCTGGGGGGTCACTTATGAACACTGAAGCTTTCTTT; CDR3: CASSPGGSLMNTEAFF
size: few; V: TRBV28; J: TRBJ1-1; D: TRBD1; DNA: TGTGCCAGCAGTACTCCGGGACAGGGGGCGAGCACTGAAGCTTTCTTT; CDR3: CASSTPGQGASTEAFF
size: .; V: TRBV2; J: TRBJ2-1; D: TRBD2; DNA: TGTGCCAGCAGTGATCCAGCGGGAGATATGAATGAGCAGTTCTTC; CDR3: CASSDPAGDMNEQFF
size: .; V: TRBV4-1; J: TRBJ1-2; D: .; DNA: TGCGCCAGCAGCCAAGTGAAAACTCCCTTCTACTATGGCTACACCTTC; CDR3: CASSQVKTPFYYGYTF
size: .; V: TRBV6-5; J: TRBJ2-7; D: .; DNA: TGTGCCAGCAGTTACGGTTCCGGGGGTGCCTACGAGCAGTACTTC; CDR3: CASSYGSGGAYEQYF
size: .; V: TRBV7-9; J: TRBJ2-3; D: TRBD2; DNA: TGTGCCAGCAGCGTCAGGACTAGCGGAAACACAGATACGCAGTATTTT; CDR3: CASSVRTSGNTDTQYF
size: .; V: TRBV30; J: TRBJ2-2; D: .; DNA: TGTGCCTGGAGAGGGGTCGCGAACACCGGGGAGCTGTTTTTT; CDR3: CAWRGVANTGELFF
size: .; V: TRBV28; J: TRBJ2-7; D: TRBD2; DNA: TGTGCCAGCAGTTCCTCGGGACTAGCGGGAGTTCTCGAGCAGTACTTC; CDR3: CASSSSGLAGVLEQYF
size: .; V: TRBV6-5; J: TRBJ1-1; D: TRBD1; DNA: TGTGCCAGCAGTTCCCACCCTGGACAGGGGGACACTGAAGCTTTCTTT; CDR3: CASSSHPGQGDTEAFF
size: .; V: TRBV15; J: TRBJ1-3; D: .; DNA: TGTGCCACCAGCAGTGGGGTGTCTGGAAACACCATATATTTT; CDR3: CATSSGVSGNTIYF
size: .; V: TRBV18; J: TRBJ2-1; D: TRBD2; DNA: TGTGCCAGCTCCCCAACTAGCGGAGAGCAGTTCTTC; CDR3: CASSPTSGEQFF
size: once; V: TRBV6-5; J: TRBJ2-2; D: TRBD1; DNA: TGTGCCAGCAGGAAGACAGGGGGAGGCACCGGGGAGCTGTTTTTT; CDR3: CASRKTGGGTGELFF
size: once; V: TRBV29-1; J: TRBJ2-3; D: TRBD2; DNA: TGCAGCGTTGAACTAGCGGGAGATACGCAGTATTTT; CDR3: CSVELAGDTQYF
size: .; V: TRBV6-1; J: TRBJ1-3; D: TRBD1; DNA: TGTGCCAGCAGGGGACAGCCAGGGGTCGGAAACACCATATATTTT; CDR3: CASRGQPGVGNTIYF
size: .; V: TRBV6-1; J: TRBJ2-3; D: TRBD1; DNA: TGTGCCAGCTCATCAGGGGGAGGCACAGATACGCAGTATTTT; CDR3: CASSSGGGTDTQYF
size: .; V: TRBV28; J: TRBJ1-4; D: TRBD1; DNA: TGTGCCAGCAGTTTTCCGAACTCGGGACAGCCACTGGCCCCTAATGAAAAACTGTTTTTT; CDR3: CASSFPNSGQPLAPNEKLFF